Here is one T cell receptor beta chain with its context. These data belong to a study of blood T cell repertoires in COVID-19. The overall study: There were acute and convalescent COVID-19 samples, and they came from the United States, Italy and Spain. T cells, B-cell-depleted T cells, or PBMCs provided the cDNA or gDNA that served as material.

Study processing details: Reference gene primer amplification in the assay estimated nucleated cell counts. TCRdb keeps only in-frame clones here, not all; method: immunoSEQ multiplex PCR. That table is the source of V, J and clone size, and D and trimming were worked out from the DNA. The sample records more than 60,000 clones, 88% being singletons. The clonotype originates from a woman aged 45-60 years with active or convalescent COVID-19. The specimen sequenced was peripheral blood.

DNA for the CDR3: TGTGCCAGTAGTAGGCGGGAGGGCGGCGGGGAGCTGTTTTTT. It is translated as CASSRREGGGELFF. The V gene is TRBV19, the J gene TRBJ2-2; 9 bases line up with TRBD2. Germline V gene lookup returns CDR1 LNHDA and CDR2 SQIVND (reference sequence). The V segment lost 4 bases and the J segment 7 bases; nucleotides outside the gene matches: 4. The CDR3 is 14 amino acids.